One and the same sample provided the 8 T cell receptor beta chains below, sequenced in a study of CD8 T cells in ankylosing spondylitis. Their cognate antigens are unknown. TCRdb analysed the 5' RACE reads with MiXCR anew, one entry per CDR3 protein. The sample carries 670,000 or so distinct CDR3 sequences, around a fifth recorded once. The study, taken as a whole, reports: Made up of 7 to 9 highly homologous variants, a TCR beta motif appeared characteristic of ankylosing spondylitis blood.

The material sequenced was blood, either unsorted or a sorted T cell fraction (not recorded which). Source of these receptors: a male donor with ankylosing spondylitis.

V and J are TRBV12-3 or TRBV12-4 and TRBJ2-4, with D possibly being TRBD1 (5 bases). V gave up 6 bases and J gave up 6 bases, with 15 bases separating them. The CDR3 runs to 14 residues. CDR3: CASSKTVPRNIQYF. Here the CDR3 DNA reads TGTGCCAGCAGCAAGACAGTTCCCCGAAACATTCAGTACTTC.

V gene TRBV29-1 combines with J gene TRBJ2-3, with D uncertain. The V end lost 6 bases, the J end lost 4 bases, and 11 bases lay between the germline ends. The germline CDR1 and CDR2 sequences are SQVTM and ANQGSEA. This CDR3 has 12 residues. Here the CDR3 DNA reads TGCAGCGTACGGACCGCCGCAGATACGCAGTATTTT. It specifies CSVRTAADTQYF.

This clonotype was detected only a few times. This rearrangement joins TRBV21-1 to TRBJ2-1; TRBD2, the table's D call, lacks a check against the DNA. TRBV21-1 is reported as a pseudogene. This CDR3 has 16 amino acids. CDR3 sequence (DNA): TGTGCCAGCAGCAACCAGACTAGTCTTCGCGACAATGAGCAGTTCTTC. It specifies CASSNQTSLRDNEQFF.

This clonotype was seen a handful of times. The V call is TRBV5-1, the J call TRBJ2-2, with 10 bases that match TRBD2. The CDR3 sequence is 16 residues long. The junction had 7 bases not matched to a gene; V was cut back by 4 bases and J by 4 bases. Germline loops: CDR1 SGHRS, CDR2 YFSETQ. The CDR3 loop is CASSRSGGDGTGELFF. The CDR3 DNA follows: TGCGCCAGCAGCCGCAGCGGGGGGGATGGCACCGGGGAGCTGTTTTTT.

The CDR3 is CASNTARHTGELFF. As DNA, the CDR3 is TGTGCCAGCAACACAGCAAGACACACCGGGGAGCTGTTTTTT. The rearrangement joins TRBV2 to TRBJ2-2; D ambiguous. CDR3 length: 14 residues. Germline V gene lookup returns CDR1 SNHLY and CDR2 FYNNEI. V gave up 7 bases and J gave up 3 bases, with 12 bases separating them.

This clonotype was seen a few times. V gene TRBV20-1 combines with J gene TRBJ2-7; D is perhaps TRBD2 (6 bases). Trimming shortened V by 1 base and J by 3 bases, and 13 bases separated the two germline ends. The CDR3 consists of 14 residues. Germline-derived CDR1 and CDR2 are DFQATT and SNEGSKA (reference sequence). The CDR3 DNA is TGCAGTGCTAGAGCGGCGGGGAAGGACTACGAGCAGTACTTC. This translates into CSARAAGKDYEQYF.

The chain couples TRBV7-9 to TRBJ2-7; possibly TRBD1 for D (6 bases). CDR1 and CDR2 from the germline V gene are SEHNR and FQNEAQ (reference sequence). The CDR3 is 16 residues long. The ends were cut back, 5 bases at V and 1 base at J, with 18 bases in the middle. The DNA for the CDR3 is TGTGCCAGCAGCCCCTGGGCGACAGGCAATTCCTACGAGCAGTACTTC. This codes for CASSPWATGNSYEQYF.

This clonotype was counted between two and nine times. V gene TRBV11-1 combines with J gene TRBJ2-5; 11 bases fit TRBD2. Germline lookup yields CDR1 SGHAT and CDR2 FQDESV (reference sequence). This CDR3 is built from 20 residues. V was pared by 4 bases and J by 9 bases, with 25 bases of the junction left unmatched. Here the CDR3 reads CASSSTDIILAGGPFEAQYF. As DNA, the CDR3 is TGTGCCAGCAGCTCGACCGACATTATTTTAGCGGGGGGGCCTTTCGAGGCCCAGTACTTC.